One sample yielded the 5 T cell receptor beta chains listed below, sequenced in a study of blood T cell repertoires in COVID-19. Measured with immunoSEQ multiplex PCR; TCRdb has only the in-frame clones, and not every one. Of approximately 150,000 clones in the sample, 65% to 90% were seen once. Material for sequencing was PBMCs or T cells enriched from blood (not recorded which). The receptors derive from a man between 45 and 60 years old who had recovered from COVID-19.

The chain has TRBV18 and TRBJ1-1; D ambiguous. Looked up from germline, CDR1 is KGHSH and CDR2 is LQKENI. V was cut by 6 bases and J by 0 bases, with 17 bases left in between. This CDR3 is built from 16 residues. The CDR3 DNA reads as TGTGCCAGCTCCCCCCGAGGGCCGTCCATGAACACTGAAGCTTTCTTT. It translates to CASSPRGPSMNTEAFF.

The chain is built from TRBV30 and TRBJ2-1; D may be TRBD2 (5 bases). Deletions cut 0 bases from V and 1 base from J, with 10 bases between. From germline, CDR1 is GTSNPN and CDR2 SVGIG (reference sequence). The CDR3 has 15 residues. The CDR3 DNA follows: TGTGCCTGGAGTGTTCGGGGTGGGTCCTACAATGAGCAGTTCTTC. Translated: CAWSVRGGSYNEQFF.

This chain connects TRBV5-1 to TRBJ2-5; D is possibly TRBD2 (5 bases). The CDR3 consists of 14 residues. V was trimmed by 4 bases and J by 5 bases, leaving 15 bases between them. CDR1 SGHRS and CDR2 YFSETQ come from the germline V gene. In DNA form, the CDR3 reads TGCGCCAGCAGCCCCGGACTCAACGGGGAGACCCAGTACTTC. Its protein is CASSPGLNGETQYF.

The V call is TRBV18, the J call TRBJ1-3, with unresolved D. Germline V lookup: CDR1 KGHSH, CDR2 LQKENI. Deletions cut 3 bases from V and 0 bases from J, with 9 bases between. This CDR3 region has 15 residues. CDR3 in amino acids: CASSPPGSSGNTIYF. In DNA form, the CDR3 reads TGTGCCAGCTCACCCCCCGGTAGCTCTGGAAACACCATATATTTT.

The chain has TRBV7-2 and TRBJ2-1; D is ambiguous. The CDR3 loop spans 15 amino acids. From germline, CDR1 is SGHTA and CDR2 FQGNSA. V lost 3 bases and J 7 bases, leaving 16 bases between the germline ends. The CDR3 DNA follows: TGTGCCAGCAGCTTTACCGGGTCCTCGTCGAATGAGCAGTTCTTC. This sequence encodes CASSFTGSSSNEQFF. The entire variable domain, with the rest obtained from reference TRBV7-2 and TRBJ2-1, is as follows: GAGVSQSPSNKVTEKGKDVELRCDPISGHTALYWYRQSLGQGLEFLIYFQGNSAPDKSGLPSDRFSAERTGGSVSTLTIQRTQQEDSAVYLCASSFTGSSSNEQFFGPGTRLTVL.